The 17 T cell receptor beta chains below all came from one sample that was sequenced in a study of T cell repertoires in aging, cancer and after chemotherapy. Multiplex touch-down PCR with TRB-A/B primers amplified rearranged V-D-J TRB sequences. A single record per CDR3 protein comes from TCRdb applying MiXCR to the multiplex PCR reads. Of about 5,600 distinct CDR3 sequences detected, 25% to 30% appear once; the ten largest clones hold more than 9.5%. Amplification of TCR beta used genomic DNA extracted from peripheral blood. The source material was blood. These receptors were collected from a human donor with a solid tumor.

This chain links TRBV11-2 with TRBJ2-5; the D is unclear. The CDR3 runs 11 residues. The germline CDR1 and CDR2 sequences are SGHAT and FQNNGV. V lost 4 bases, J lost 2 bases, and 2 bases lay in between. The chain's CDR3 is CASSSQETQYF. As DNA, the CDR3 is TGTGCCAGCAGCTCGCAAGAGACCCAGTACTTC. Full variable domain (outside the CDR3, taken from reference TRBV11-2 and TRBJ2-5): EAGVAQSPRYKIIEKRQSVAFWCNPISGHATLYWYQQILGQGPKLLIQFQNNGVVDDSQLPKDRFSAERLKGVDSTLKIQPAKLEDSAVYLCASSSQETQYFGPGTRLLVL.

This chain joins TRBV11-3 and TRBJ2-6; D is unresolved. This CDR3 has 18 amino acids. Germline V CDR1 and CDR2: SGHNT, YENEEA. The germline V and J ends were trimmed by 1 base and 2 bases, with 15 bases remaining between them. Written as DNA, the CDR3 is TGTGCCAGCAGCTTAGTCCCGTCCAGCTGGACTGGGGCCAACGTCCTGACTTTC. Its protein is CASSLVPSSWTGANVLTF.

The chain uses TRBV9 and TRBJ2-3; D unclear. CDR1 SGDLS and CDR2 YYNGEE come from the germline V gene. The CDR3 loop spans 15 amino acids. V lost 3 bases, J lost 2 bases, and 13 bases lay in between. The CDR3 loop reads CASSAGFAITDTQYF. The CDR3 bases are TGTGCCAGCAGCGCCGGGTTCGCGATCACAGATACGCAGTATTTT. The whole variable domain, filled in from reference TRBV9 and TRBJ2-3, reads DSGVTQTPKHLITATGQRVTLRCSPRSGDLSVYWYQQSLDQGLQFLIQYYNGEERAKGNILERFSAQQFPDLHSELNLSSLELGDSALYFCASSAGFAITDTQYFGPGTRLTVL.

The V call is TRBV6-5, the J call TRBJ2-2; a possible D gene is TRBD2 (6 bases). CDR3 size: 16 residues. Germline CDR1 and CDR2: MNHEY and SVGAGI. Trimming removed 5 bases at V and 9 bases at J, with 22 bases between. Here the CDR3 DNA reads TGTGCCAGCAGTACCCTCGGCGGGGACCGGACCCGGGAGCTGTTTTTT. This encodes CASSTLGGDRTRELFF.

The CDR3 loop is CASRTPAGLVNNEQFF. CDR3 sequence (DNA): TGTGCCAGCAGGACGCCTGCGGGACTAGTAAATAATGAGCAGTTCTTC. V is TRBV28 and J is TRBJ2-1, with 8 bases aligning to TRBD2. This CDR3 is 16 amino acids long. The V and J ends lost 6 bases and 7 bases, in that order; junction bases with no gene match: 14. Germline lookup yields CDR1 MDHEN and CDR2 SYDVKM.

V gene TRBV5-1 combines with J gene TRBJ1-4; maybe TRBD1 (6 bases). CDR1 is SGHRS and CDR2 is YFSETQ in the germline V gene. Trimming stripped 0 bases from V and 3 bases from J, with 9 bases between. The CDR3 is made up of 15 amino acids. CDR3 residues: CASSLADRPNEKLFF. CDR3 bases: TGCGCCAGCAGCTTGGCCGACAGGCCTAATGAAAAACTGTTTTTT.

Note on this clonotype: Being one base from a much bigger clone, this may be a read error. The chain uses TRBV30 and TRBJ1-5; 8 bases fit TRBD1. J was trimmed by 2 bases and V by 3 bases; bases with no gene match: 12. The CDR3 runs 17 residues. Germline values: CDR1 GTSNPN, CDR2 SVGIG (reference sequence). CDR3 in amino acids: CAWRTPWTGWRNQPQHF. The CDR3 nucleotides read TGTGCCTGGAGGACCCCCTGGACAGGGTGGCGCAATCAGCCCCAGCATTTT.

In its sample, this clonotype was seen a few times. V gene TRBV30 combines with J gene TRBJ1-1; maybe TRBD1 (5 bases). The length of the CDR3 is 11 residues. The V end lost 5 bases, the J end lost 5 bases, and 9 bases lay between the germline ends. Germline V CDR1 and CDR2: GTSNPN, SVGIG (reference sequence). The CDR3 loop is CAWQGVTEAFF. In nucleotides, the CDR3 is TGTGCCTGGCAAGGGGTAACTGAAGCTTTCTTT.

The rearrangement joins TRBV27 to TRBJ1-5, with D perhaps matching TRBD1 (6 bases). Germline V gene sequence: CDR1 MNHEY, CDR2 SMNVEV (reference sequence). V lost 6 bases and J lost 1, with 13 bases in between. The CDR3 consists of 15 residues. This chain's CDR3 is CASSPTGLSNQPQHF. The CDR3 bases are TGTGCCAGCAGCCCCACAGGGTTGAGCAATCAGCCCCAGCATTTT.

This clonotype has a handful of counts. V is TRBV19 and J is TRBJ1-1; no definite D call. Trimming pared 2 bases from V and 1 base from J, leaving 5 bases between. Germline CDR1 reads LNHDA; CDR2 reads SQIVND (reference sequence). CDR3 size: 13 residues. CDR3 region: CASSIKGNTEAFF. The CDR3 DNA follows: TGTGCCAGTAGTATAAAGGGGAACACTGAAGCTTTCTTT.

This chain uses TRBV5-6 with TRBJ1-2; possible D gene TRBD1, 5 bases. This CDR3 has 15 amino acids. The V gene's germline CDR1 is SGHDT and CDR2 YYEEEE. Deletions cut 0 bases from V and 0 bases from J, with 9 bases between. Here the CDR3 DNA reads TGTGCCAGCAGCTTGGGAGCAGGGACTAACTATGGCTACACCTTC. Its translation: CASSLGAGTNYGYTF.

The J gene is TRBJ1-3, the V gene TRBV10-3; D is unclear. This CDR3 comprises 14 residues. Germline CDR1 and CDR2: ENHRY and SYGVKD. Trimming removed 7 bases at V and 2 bases at J, with 12 bases between. CDR3 sequence (DNA): TGTGCCATCACCTCGGCCGGGGCTGGAAACACCATATATTTT. Residues: CAITSAGAGNTIYF.

This sequence joins TRBV20-1 and TRBJ2-1; the match to TRBD2 covers 8 bases. V dropped 1 base and J dropped 12; count of bases not matched to a gene: 11. Germline V lookup: CDR1 DFQATT, CDR2 SNEGSKA (reference sequence). The CDR3 runs to 14 residues. The CDR3 region has the DNA TGCAGTGCTAGAGTTTTCAGCGGGGGAGAACTGCAGTTCTTC. Residues: CSARVFSGGELQFF.

The chain recombines TRBV11-2 with TRBJ2-5; D gene unclear. V was clipped by 1 base and J by 2 bases, with 8 bases between them. Germline CDR1 and CDR2: SGHAT and FQNNGV. The CDR3 sequence is 14 residues long. CDR3 nucleotide sequence: TGTGCCAGCAGCTTAGGGGCGGAACAAGAGACCCAGTACTTC. It translates to CASSLGAEQETQYF.

The chain recombines TRBV19 with TRBJ1-1; 7 positions match TRBD1. Germline CDR1 is LNHDA and CDR2 is SQIVND (reference sequence). This CDR3 has 14 amino acids. V was clipped by 9 bases and J by 2 bases; unmatched bases: 9. Here the CDR3 reads CASGGTVSNTEAFF. The CDR3 DNA reads TGTGCCAGCGGCGGGACAGTCAGCAACACTGAAGCTTTCTTT.

This clonotype was found a few times. CDR3 protein: CASSSGLARGETQYF. The CDR3 DNA reads as TGTGCCAGCAGCTCCGGTTTAGCGCGGGGAGAGACCCAGTACTTC. The chain is built from TRBV7-9 and TRBJ2-5; D might be TRBD2 (6 bases). Trimming took off 4 bases at V and 4 bases at J, with 16 bases between the two ends. This CDR3 has 15 amino acids. Germline lookup yields CDR1 SEHNR and CDR2 FQNEAQ (reference sequence).

This clonotype was observed a single time. The chain is built from TRBV6-6 and TRBJ2-7; the match to TRBD1 covers 9 bases. Germline lookup yields CDR1 MNHNY and CDR2 SVGAGI (reference sequence). This CDR3 is built from 14 residues. Trimming at V came to 6 bases and at J to 4 bases, leaving 7 bases not matched to a gene. The CDR3 loop is CASRSGQGGYEQYF. The CDR3 bases are TGTGCCAGCAGGTCGGGACAGGGAGGGTACGAGCAGTACTTC.